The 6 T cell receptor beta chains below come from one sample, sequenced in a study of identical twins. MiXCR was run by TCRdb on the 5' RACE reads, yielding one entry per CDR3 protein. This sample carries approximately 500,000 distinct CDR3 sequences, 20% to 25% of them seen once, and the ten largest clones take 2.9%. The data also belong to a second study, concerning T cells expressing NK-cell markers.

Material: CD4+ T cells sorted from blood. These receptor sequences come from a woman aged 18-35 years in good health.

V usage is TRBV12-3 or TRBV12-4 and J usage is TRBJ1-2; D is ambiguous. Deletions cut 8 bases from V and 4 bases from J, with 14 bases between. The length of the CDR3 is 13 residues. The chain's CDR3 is CASAPSGSYGYTF. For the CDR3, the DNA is TGTGCCAGCGCCCCCTCGGGCAGCTATGGCTACACCTTC.

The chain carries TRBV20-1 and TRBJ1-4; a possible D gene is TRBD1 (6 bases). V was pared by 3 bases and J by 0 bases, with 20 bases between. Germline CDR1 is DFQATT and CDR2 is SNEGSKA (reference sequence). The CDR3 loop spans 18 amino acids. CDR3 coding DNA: TGCAGTGCTAGGCGGGGGGCTCGCCAAATTTCAACTAATGAAAAACTGTTTTTT. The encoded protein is CSARRGARQISTNEKLFF.

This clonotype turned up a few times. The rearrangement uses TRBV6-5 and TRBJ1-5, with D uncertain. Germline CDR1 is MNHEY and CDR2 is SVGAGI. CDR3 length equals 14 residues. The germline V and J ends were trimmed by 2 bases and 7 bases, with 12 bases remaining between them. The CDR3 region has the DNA TGTGCCAGCAGTTACATGGCCGCCCACCAGCCCCAGCATTTT. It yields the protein CASSYMAAHQPQHF.

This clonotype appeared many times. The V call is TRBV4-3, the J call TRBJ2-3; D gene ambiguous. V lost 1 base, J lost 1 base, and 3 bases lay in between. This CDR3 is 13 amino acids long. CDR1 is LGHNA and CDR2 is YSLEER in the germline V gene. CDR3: CASSQVGTDTQYF. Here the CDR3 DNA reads TGCGCCAGCAGCCAAGTGGGCACAGATACGCAGTATTTT.

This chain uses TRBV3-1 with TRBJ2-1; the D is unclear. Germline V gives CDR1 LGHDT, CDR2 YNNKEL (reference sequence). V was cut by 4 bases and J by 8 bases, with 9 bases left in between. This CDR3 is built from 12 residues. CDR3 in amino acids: CASSRVGYEQFF. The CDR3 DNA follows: TGTGCCAGCAGCCGGGTAGGGTATGAGCAGTTCTTC.

CDR3 protein: CATSALNEQFF. The CDR3 DNA reads as TGTGCCACCAGTGCCCTCAATGAGCAGTTCTTC. The chain employs TRBV24-1 and TRBJ2-1; D is unresolved. Trimming stripped 5 bases from V and 6 bases from J, with 4 bases between. The germline gives CDR1 KGHDR, CDR2 SFDVKD. The CDR3 totals 11 residues.